This T cell receptor beta chain was sequenced for a study of cytomegalovirus exposure and HLA in healthy donors. Study-level points and caveats: Donors were assumed by presence/absence analyses to have roughly uniform sequencing depth. With later analysis, a missense DCLRE1C variant became linked to TCR beta V- and J-gene trimming.

V was shortened by 6 bases and J by 4 bases, with 18 bases between the two germline ends. The CDR3 loop spans 15 amino acids. CDR1 and CDR2 from the germline V gene are WSHSY and SAAADI. As for this clone: The antigen remains unidentified.

PCR used 60 Vbeta primers and 13 Jbeta primers. Generated by immunoSEQ multiplex PCR, the TCRdb table keeps only in-frame clones and is missing some. Of around 100,000 clones listed, 6.5% to 8% are singletons. This receptor was identified in a man aged 50-60 years in good health and CMV-seronegative. Sequencing was done on a sample of PBMCs. The chain couples TRBV10-2 to TRBJ1-1; D is possibly TRBD1 (5 bases). CDR3 sequence (DNA): TGCGCCAGCAGACCACCCGGAGGGGTTGGCACTGAAGCTTTCTTT. Its protein product is CASRPPGGVGTEAFF.